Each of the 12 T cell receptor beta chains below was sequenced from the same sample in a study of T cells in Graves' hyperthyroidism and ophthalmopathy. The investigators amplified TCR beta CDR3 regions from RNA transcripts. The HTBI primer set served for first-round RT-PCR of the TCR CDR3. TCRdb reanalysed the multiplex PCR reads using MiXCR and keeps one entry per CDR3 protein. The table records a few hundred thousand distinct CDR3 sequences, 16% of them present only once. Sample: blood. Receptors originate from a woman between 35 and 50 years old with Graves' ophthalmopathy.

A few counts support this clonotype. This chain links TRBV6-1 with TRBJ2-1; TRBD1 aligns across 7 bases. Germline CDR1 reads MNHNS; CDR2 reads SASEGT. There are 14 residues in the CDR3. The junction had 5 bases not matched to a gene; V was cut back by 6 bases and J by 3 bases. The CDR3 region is CASRPRQGYNEQFF. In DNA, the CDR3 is TGTGCCAGCAGACCCAGACAGGGCTACAATGAGCAGTTCTTC.

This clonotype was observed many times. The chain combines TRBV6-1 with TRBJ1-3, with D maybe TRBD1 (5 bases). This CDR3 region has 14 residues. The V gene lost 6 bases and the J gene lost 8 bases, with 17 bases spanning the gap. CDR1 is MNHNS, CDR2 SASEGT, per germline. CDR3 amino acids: CASSPEITGYTIYF. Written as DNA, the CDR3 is TGTGCCAGCAGCCCCGAAATAACAGGTTACACCATATATTTT.

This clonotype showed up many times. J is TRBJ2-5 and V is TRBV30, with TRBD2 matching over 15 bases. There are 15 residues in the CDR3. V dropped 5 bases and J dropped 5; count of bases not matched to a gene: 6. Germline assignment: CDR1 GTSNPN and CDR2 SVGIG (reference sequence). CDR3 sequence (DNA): TGTGCCTGGGGACTAGCGGGGGGGCCTTGGGAGACCCAGTACTTC. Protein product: CAWGLAGGPWETQYF.

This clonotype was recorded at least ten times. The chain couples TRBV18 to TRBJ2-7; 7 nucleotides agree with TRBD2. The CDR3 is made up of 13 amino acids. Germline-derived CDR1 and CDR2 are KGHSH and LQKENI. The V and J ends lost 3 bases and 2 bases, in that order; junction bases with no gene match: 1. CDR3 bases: TGTGCCAGCTCACCCGGGACTACCTACGAGCAGTACTTC. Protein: CASSPGTTYEQYF.

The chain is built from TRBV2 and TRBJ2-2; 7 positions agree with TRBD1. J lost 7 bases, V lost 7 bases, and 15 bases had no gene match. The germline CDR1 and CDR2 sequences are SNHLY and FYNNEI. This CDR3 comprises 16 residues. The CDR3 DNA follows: TGTGCCAGCACCGCCCGACAGGGTCCCAGCAGCGGGGAGCTGTTTTTT. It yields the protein CASTARQGPSSGELFF.

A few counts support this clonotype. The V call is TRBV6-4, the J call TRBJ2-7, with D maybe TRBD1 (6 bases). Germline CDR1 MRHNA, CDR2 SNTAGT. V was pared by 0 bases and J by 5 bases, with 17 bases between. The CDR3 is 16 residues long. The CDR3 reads CASSDSFPQGSDEQYF. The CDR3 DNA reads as TGTGCCAGCAGTGACTCGTTTCCTCAGGGGTCGGACGAGCAGTACTTC.

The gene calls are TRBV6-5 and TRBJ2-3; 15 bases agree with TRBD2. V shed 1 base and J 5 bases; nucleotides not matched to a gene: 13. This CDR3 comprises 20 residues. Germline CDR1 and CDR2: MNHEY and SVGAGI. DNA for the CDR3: TGTGCCAGCAGTTACTACGGACTAGCGGGAGGGCCGAGCCTTTTAGATACGCAGTATTTT. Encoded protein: CASSYYGLAGGPSLLDTQYF.

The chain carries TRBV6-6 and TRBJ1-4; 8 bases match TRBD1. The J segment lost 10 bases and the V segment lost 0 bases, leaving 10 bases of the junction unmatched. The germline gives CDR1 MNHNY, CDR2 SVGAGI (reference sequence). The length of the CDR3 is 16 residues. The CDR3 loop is CASSYSQGAGRGKLFF. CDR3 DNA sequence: TGTGCCAGCAGTTACTCGCAGGGGGCCGGTCGGGGAAAACTGTTTTTT.

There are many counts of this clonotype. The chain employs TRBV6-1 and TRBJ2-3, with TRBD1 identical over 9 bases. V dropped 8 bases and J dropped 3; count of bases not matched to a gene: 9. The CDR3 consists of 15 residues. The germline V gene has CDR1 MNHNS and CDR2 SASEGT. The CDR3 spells CASYSQTGGTDTQYF. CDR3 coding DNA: TGTGCCAGCTATTCTCAGACAGGGGGTACAGATACGCAGTATTTT.

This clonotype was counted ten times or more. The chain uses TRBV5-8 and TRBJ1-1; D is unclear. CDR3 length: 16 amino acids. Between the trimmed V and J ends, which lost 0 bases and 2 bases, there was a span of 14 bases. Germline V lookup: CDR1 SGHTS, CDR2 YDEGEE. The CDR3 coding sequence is TGTGCCAGCAGCTTGGGCAGGTTGACCGCTAACACTGAAGCTTTCTTT. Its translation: CASSLGRLTANTEAFF.

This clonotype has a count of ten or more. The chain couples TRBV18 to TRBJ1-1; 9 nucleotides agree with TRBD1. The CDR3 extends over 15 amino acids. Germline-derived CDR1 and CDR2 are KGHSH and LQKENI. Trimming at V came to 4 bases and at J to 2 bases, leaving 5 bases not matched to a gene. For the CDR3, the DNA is TGTGCCAGCTCACAGCAACAGGGGGCAAACACTGAAGCTTTCTTT. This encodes CASSQQQGANTEAFF. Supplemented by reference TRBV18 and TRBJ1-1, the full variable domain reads NAGVMQNPRHLVRRRGQEARLRCSPMKGHSHVYWYRQLPEEGLKFMVYLQKENIIDESGMPKERFSAEFPKEGPSILRIQQVVRGDSAAYFCASSQQQGANTEAFFGQGTRLTVV.

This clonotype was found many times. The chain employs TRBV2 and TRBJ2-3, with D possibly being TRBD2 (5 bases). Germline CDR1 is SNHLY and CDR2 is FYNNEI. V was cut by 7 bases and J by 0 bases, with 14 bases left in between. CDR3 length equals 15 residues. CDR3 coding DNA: TGTGCCAGCAAGTATCTCGGGATTAGCACAGATACGCAGTATTTT. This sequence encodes CASKYLGISTDTQYF.